Below, 3 T cell receptor beta chains from the same sample are listed, as sequenced in a study of early T cells in non-severe SARS-CoV-2 infection. Via MiXCR, TCRdb re-called the 5' RACE reads, giving one row per CDR3 protein. Among 95,000 to 150,000 distinct CDR3 sequences listed, 14% to 15% were seen once. Sequencing used whole blood. The receptor set was obtained from an adult who was a healthcare worker with PCR-confirmed SARS-CoV-2 infection or an uninfected control (not recorded which).

The chain joins TRBV3-1 to TRBJ2-1; D may be TRBD1 or TRBD2 (6 bases each). Germline V gene lookup returns CDR1 LGHDT and CDR2 YNNKEL (reference sequence). V lost 4 bases and J lost 7, with 17 bases in between. This CDR3 has 15 residues. CDR3 region: CASSPLSGAINEQFF. CDR3 coding DNA: TGTGCCAGCAGCCCCCTCTCGGGGGCAATAAATGAGCAGTTCTTC.

V gene TRBV7-8 combines with J gene TRBJ2-1; D unresolved. Trimming shortened V by 0 bases and J by 8 bases, and 5 bases separated the two germline ends. This CDR3 has 12 residues. Germline CDR1 SGHVS, CDR2 FQNEAQ. CDR3 in DNA: TGTGCCAGCAGCTTAGCGTACCATGAGCAGTTCTTC. This translates into CASSLAYHEQFF.

The chain combines TRBV5-1 with TRBJ2-5; 7 bases match TRBD2. The J segment lost 3 bases and the V segment lost 3 bases, leaving 8 bases of the junction unmatched. The CDR3 consists of 15 residues. Germline loops: CDR1 SGHRS, CDR2 YFSETQ. This chain's CDR3 is CASSSPGGSEETQYF. In DNA, the CDR3 is TGCGCCAGCAGCTCCCCGGGGGGTTCGGAAGAGACCCAGTACTTC. Full variable domain (outside the CDR3, taken from reference TRBV5-1 and TRBJ2-5): KAGVTQTPRYLIKTRGQQVTLSCSPISGHRSVSWYQQTPGQGLQFLFEYFSETQRNKGNFPGRFSGRQFSNSRSEMNVSTLELGDSALYLCASSSPGGSEETQYFGPGTRLLVL.